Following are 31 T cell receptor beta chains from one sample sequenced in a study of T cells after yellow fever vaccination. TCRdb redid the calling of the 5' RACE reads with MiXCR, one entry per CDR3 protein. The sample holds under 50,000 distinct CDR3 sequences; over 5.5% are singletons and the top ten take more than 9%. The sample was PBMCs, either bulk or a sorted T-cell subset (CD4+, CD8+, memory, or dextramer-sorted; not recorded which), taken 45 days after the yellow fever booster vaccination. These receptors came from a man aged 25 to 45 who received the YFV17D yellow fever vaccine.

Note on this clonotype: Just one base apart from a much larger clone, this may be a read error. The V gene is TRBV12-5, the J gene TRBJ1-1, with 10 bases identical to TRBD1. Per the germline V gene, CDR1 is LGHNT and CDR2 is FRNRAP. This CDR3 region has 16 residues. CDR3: CARGLGTGAKSAEAFF. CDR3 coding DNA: TGTGCTCGTGGTTTGGGGACAGGGGCGAAGTCCGCTGAAGCTTTCTTT.

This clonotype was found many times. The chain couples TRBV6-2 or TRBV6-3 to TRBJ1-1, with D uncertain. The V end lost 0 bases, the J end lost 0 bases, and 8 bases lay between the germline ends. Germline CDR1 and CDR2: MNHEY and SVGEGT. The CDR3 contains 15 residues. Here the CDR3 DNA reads TGTGCCAGCAGTTACTCGGGAGCCTTGAACACTGAAGCTTTCTTT. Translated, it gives CASSYSGALNTEAFF.

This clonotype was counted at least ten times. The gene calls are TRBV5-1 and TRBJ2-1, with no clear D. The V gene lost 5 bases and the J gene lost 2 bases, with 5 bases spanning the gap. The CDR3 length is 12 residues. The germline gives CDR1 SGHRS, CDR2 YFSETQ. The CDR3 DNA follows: TGCGCCAGCAGACTGGCCTACAATGAGCAGTTCTTC. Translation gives CASRLAYNEQFF.

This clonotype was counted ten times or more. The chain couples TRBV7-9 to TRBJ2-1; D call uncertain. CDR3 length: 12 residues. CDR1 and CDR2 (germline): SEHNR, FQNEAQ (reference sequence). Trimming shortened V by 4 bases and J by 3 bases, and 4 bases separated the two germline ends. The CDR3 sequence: CASSSHYNEQFF. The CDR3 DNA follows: TGTGCCAGCAGCTCCCACTACAATGAGCAGTTCTTC.

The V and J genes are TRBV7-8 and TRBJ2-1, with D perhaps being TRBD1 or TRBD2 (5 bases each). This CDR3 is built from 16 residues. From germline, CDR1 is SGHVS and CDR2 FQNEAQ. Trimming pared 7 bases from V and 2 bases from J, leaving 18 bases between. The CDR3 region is CASTGRDPETYNEQFF. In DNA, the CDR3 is TGTGCCAGCACCGGACGGGACCCCGAGACCTACAATGAGCAGTTCTTC. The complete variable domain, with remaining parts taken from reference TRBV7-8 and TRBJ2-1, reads GAGVSQSPRYKVAKRGQDVALRCDPISGHVSLFWYQQALGQGPEFLTYFQNEAQLDKSGLPSDRFFAERPEGSVSTLKIQRTQQEDSAVYLCASTGRDPETYNEQFFGPGTRLTVL.

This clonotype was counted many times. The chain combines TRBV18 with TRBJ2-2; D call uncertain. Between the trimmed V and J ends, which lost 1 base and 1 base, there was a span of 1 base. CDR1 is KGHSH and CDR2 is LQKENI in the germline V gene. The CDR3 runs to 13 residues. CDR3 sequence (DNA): TGTGCCAGCTCACCACAGAACACCGGGGAGCTGTTTTTT. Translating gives CASSPQNTGELFF. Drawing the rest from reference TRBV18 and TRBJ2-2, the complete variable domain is NAGVMQNPRHLVRRRGQEARLRCSPMKGHSHVYWYRQLPEEGLKFMVYLQKENIIDESGMPKERFSAEFPKEGPSILRIQQVVRGDSAAYFCASSPQNTGELFFGEGSRLTVL.

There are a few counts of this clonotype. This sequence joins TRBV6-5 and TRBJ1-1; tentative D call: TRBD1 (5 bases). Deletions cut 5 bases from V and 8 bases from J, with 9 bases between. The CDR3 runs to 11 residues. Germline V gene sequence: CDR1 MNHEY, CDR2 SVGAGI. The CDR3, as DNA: TGTGCCAGCAGTCAGGGTATAGAAGCTTTCTTT. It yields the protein CASSQGIEAFF.

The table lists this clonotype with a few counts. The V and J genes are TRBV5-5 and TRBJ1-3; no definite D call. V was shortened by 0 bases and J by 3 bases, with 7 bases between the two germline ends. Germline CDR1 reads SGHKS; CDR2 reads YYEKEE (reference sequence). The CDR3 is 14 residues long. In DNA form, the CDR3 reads TGTGCCAGCAGCTTGGATTTCGGTGGAAACACCATATATTTT. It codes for CASSLDFGGNTIYF. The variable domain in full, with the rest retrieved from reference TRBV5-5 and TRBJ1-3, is DAGVTQSPTHLIKTRGQQVTLRCSPISGHKSVSWYQQVLGQGPQFIFQYYEKEERGRGNFPDRFSARQFPNYSSELNVNALLLGDSALYLCASSLDFGGNTIYFGEGSWLTVV.

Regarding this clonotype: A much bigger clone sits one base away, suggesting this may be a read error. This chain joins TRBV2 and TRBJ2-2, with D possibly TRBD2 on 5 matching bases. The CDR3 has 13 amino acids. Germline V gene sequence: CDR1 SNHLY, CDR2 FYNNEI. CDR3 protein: CASTRTNTGKLFF. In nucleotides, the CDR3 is TGTGCCAGCACTCGAACGAACACCGGGAAGCTGTTTTTT.

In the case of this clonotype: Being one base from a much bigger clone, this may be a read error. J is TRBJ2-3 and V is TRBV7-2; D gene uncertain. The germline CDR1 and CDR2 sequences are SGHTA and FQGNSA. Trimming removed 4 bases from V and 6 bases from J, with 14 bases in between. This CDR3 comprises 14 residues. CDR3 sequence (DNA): TGTGCCAGCAGCTCAGTGCCCCAGGCGGATACGCAGTATTTT. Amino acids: CASSSVPQADTQYF. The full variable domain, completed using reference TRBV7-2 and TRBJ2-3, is GAGVSQSPSNKVTEKGKDVELRCDPISGHTALYWYRQSLGQGLEFLIYFQGNSAPDKSGLPSDRFSAERTGGSVSTLTIQRTQQEDSAVYLCASSSVPQADTQYFGPGTRLTVL.

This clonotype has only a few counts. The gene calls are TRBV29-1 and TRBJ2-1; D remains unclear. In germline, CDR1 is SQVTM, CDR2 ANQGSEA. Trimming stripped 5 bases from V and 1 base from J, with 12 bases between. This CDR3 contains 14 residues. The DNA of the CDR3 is TGCAGCGTTATCCCCCCCCCGTCCTACAATGAGCAGTTCTTC. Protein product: CSVIPPPSYNEQFF.

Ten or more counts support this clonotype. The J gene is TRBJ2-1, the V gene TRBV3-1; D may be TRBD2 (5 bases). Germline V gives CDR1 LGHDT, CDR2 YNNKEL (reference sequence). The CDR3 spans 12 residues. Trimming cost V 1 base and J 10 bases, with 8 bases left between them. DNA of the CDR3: TGTGCCAGCAGCCAAGCTACGGGGGAGCAGTTCTTC. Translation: CASSQATGEQFF.

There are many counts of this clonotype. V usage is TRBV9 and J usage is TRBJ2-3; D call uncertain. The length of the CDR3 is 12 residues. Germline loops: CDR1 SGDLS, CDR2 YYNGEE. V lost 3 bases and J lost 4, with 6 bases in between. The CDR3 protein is CASSGESDTQYF. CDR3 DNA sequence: TGTGCCAGCAGCGGAGAATCAGATACGCAGTATTTT.

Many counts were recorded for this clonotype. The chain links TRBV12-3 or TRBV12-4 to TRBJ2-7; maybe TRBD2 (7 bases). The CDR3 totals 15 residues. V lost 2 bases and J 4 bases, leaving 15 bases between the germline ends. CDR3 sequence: CASSLSYREGYEQYF. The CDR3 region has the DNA TGTGCCAGCAGTTTATCGTACAGGGAGGGATACGAGCAGTACTTC.

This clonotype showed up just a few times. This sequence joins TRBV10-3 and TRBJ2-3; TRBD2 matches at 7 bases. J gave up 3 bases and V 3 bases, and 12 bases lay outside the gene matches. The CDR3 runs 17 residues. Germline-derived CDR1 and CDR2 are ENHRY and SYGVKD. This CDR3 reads CAISDRRAGVSTDTQYF. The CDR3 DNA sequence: TGTGCCATCAGTGACCGAAGGGCGGGAGTTTCAACAGATACGCAGTATTTT.

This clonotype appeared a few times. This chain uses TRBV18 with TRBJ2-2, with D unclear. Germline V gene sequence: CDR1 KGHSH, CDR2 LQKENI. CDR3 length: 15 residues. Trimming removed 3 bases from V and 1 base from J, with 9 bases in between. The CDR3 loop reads CASSPIWGNTGELFF. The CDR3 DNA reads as TGTGCCAGCTCACCGATCTGGGGGAACACCGGGGAGCTGTTTTTT.

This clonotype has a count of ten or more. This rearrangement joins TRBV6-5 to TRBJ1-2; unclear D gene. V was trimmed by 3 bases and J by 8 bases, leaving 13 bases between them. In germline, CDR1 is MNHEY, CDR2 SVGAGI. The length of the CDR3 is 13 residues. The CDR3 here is CASSYSPQLGYTF. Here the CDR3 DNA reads TGTGCCAGCAGTTATTCCCCACAACTGGGCTACACCTTC.

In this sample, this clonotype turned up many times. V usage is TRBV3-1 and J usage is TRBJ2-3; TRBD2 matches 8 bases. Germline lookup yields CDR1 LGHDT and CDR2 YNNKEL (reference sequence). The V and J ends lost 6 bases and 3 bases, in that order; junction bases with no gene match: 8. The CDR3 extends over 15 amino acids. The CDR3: CASRPSGGRTDTQYF. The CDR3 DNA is TGTGCCAGCAGACCCTCGGGCGGGAGGACAGATACGCAGTATTTT.

CDR3 in amino acids: CSAFGSRATKETQYF. The CDR3 DNA reads as TGCAGTGCTTTTGGGAGCAGGGCCACAAAAGAGACCCAGTACTTC. The rearrangement uses TRBV20-1 and TRBJ2-5; possibly TRBD1 or TRBD2 for D (5 bases each). This CDR3 has 15 amino acids. Per germline, CDR1 DFQATT and CDR2 SNEGSKA (reference sequence). V lost 5 bases, J lost 3 bases, and 19 bases lay in between.

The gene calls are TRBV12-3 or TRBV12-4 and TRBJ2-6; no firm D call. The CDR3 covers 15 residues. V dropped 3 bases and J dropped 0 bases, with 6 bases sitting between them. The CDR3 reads CASSFDGSGANVLTF. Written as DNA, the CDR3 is TGTGCCAGCAGTTTCGACGGCTCTGGGGCCAACGTCCTGACTTTC.

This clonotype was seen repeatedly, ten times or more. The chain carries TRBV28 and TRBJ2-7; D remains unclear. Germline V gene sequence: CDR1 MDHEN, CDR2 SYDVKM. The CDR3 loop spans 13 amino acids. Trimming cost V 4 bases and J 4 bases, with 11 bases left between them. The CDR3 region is CASSSGSLYEQYF. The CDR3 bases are TGTGCCAGCAGTTCCGGGTCCTTATACGAGCAGTACTTC.

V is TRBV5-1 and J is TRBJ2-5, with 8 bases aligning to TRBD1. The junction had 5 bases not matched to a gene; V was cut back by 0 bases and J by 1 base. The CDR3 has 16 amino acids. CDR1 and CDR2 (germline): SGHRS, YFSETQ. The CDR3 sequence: CASSLALQGGQETQYF. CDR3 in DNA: TGCGCCAGCAGCTTGGCCCTACAGGGGGGCCAAGAGACCCAGTACTTC.

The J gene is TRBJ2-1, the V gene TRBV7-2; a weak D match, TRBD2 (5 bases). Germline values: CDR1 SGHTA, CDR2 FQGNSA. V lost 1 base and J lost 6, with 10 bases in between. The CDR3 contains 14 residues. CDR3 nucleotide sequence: TGTGCCAGCAGCTTAGGACTATCCGGCAATGAGCAGTTCTTC. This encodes CASSLGLSGNEQFF.

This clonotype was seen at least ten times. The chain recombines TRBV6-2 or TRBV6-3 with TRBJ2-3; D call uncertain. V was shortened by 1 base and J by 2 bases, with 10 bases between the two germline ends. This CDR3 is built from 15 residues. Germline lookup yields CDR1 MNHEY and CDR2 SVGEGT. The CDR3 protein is CASSYYAATTDTQYF. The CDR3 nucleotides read TGTGCCAGCAGTTACTATGCGGCAACCACAGATACGCAGTATTTT.

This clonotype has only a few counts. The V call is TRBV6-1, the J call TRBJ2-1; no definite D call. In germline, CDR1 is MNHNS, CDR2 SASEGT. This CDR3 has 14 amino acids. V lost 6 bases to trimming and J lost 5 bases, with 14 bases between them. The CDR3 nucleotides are TGTGCCAGCAGCCCTAGGAGAACAGACAATGAGCAGTTCTTC. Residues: CASSPRRTDNEQFF.

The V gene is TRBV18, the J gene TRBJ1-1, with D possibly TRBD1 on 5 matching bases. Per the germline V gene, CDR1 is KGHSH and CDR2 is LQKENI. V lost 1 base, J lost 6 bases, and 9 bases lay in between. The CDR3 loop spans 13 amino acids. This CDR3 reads CASSPRGDAEAFF. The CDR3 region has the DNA TGTGCCAGCTCACCACGGGGCGACGCTGAAGCTTTCTTT. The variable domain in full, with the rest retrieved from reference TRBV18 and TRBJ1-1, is NAGVMQNPRHLVRRRGQEARLRCSPMKGHSHVYWYRQLPEEGLKFMVYLQKENIIDESGMPKERFSAEFPKEGPSILRIQQVVRGDSAAYFCASSPRGDAEAFFGQGTRLTVV.

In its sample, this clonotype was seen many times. CDR3 sequence (DNA): TGTGCCAGCAGCCGGACTAGCGGGACGAACTACAATGAGCAGTTCTTC. It yields the protein CASSRTSGTNYNEQFF. The genes are TRBV6-5 and TRBJ2-1; TRBD2 matches at 12 bases. CDR3 size: 16 residues. The germline CDR1 and CDR2 sequences are MNHEY and SVGAGI. The ends lost 6 bases at V and 3 bases at J; junction bases unmatched: 6.

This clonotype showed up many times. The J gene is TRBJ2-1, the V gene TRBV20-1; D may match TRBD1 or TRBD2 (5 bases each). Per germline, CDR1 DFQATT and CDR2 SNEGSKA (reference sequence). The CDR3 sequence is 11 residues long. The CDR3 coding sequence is TGCACAGCGGCCGGGACGCATGAGCAGTTCTTC. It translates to CTAAGTHEQFF.

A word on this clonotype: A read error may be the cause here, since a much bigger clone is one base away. CDR3 protein: CATSSTATQYF. CDR3 coding DNA: TGTGCCACCAGCTCAACGGCTACGCAGTATTTT. This chain connects TRBV24-1 to TRBJ2-3; no reliable D call. The CDR3 contains 11 residues. Trimming left V 7 bases short and J 8 bases short, with 9 bases between. Germline V CDR1 and CDR2: KGHDR, SFDVKD.

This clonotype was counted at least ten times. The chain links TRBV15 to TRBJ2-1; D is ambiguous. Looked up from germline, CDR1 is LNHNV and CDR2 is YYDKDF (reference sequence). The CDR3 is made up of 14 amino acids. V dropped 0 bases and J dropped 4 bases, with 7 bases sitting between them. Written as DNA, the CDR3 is TGTGCCACCAGCAGAGAAATGACGTACAATGAGCAGTTCTTC. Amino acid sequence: CATSREMTYNEQFF. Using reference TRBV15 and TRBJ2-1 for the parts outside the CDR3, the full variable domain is DAMVIQNPRYQVTQFGKPVTLSCSQTLNHNVMYWYQQKSSQAPKLLFHYYDKDFNNEADTPDNFQSRRPNTSFCFLDIRSPGLGDTAMYLCATSREMTYNEQFFGPGTRLTVL.

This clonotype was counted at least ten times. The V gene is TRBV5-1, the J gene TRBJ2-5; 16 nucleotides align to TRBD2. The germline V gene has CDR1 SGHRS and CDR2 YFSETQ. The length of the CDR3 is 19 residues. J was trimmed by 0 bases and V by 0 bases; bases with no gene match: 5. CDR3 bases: TGCGCCAGCAGCTTGGTTACCGGGACTAGCGGGAGGGACCAAGAGACCCAGTACTTC. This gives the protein CASSLVTGTSGRDQETQYF.